These 11 T cell receptor beta chains came from one sample sequenced in a study of T cell responses to AZD1222 COVID-19 vaccine. TCRdb's copy holds only in-frame clones and misses some; the assay was immunoSEQ multiplex PCR. This sample yields 92,000 or so clones, of which about 89% are seen a single time; 5% to 6% belongs to the top ten. The input for sequencing was peripheral blood, taken 28 days after the second AZD1222 dose. The receptors originated from an adult who received the AZD1222 COVID-19 vaccine.

The chain carries TRBV5-4 and TRBJ2-3; D possibly matches TRBD1 or TRBD2 (5 bases each). V was trimmed by 6 bases and J by 8 bases, leaving 13 bases between them. CDR3 length equals 12 residues. Per germline, CDR1 SGHNT and CDR2 YYREEE (reference sequence). The CDR3 here is CASTDWGRTQYF. The CDR3 nucleotides are TGTGCCAGCACGGACTGGGGCCGTACGCAGTATTTT.

The V gene is TRBV21-1, the J gene TRBJ1-1; TRBD1 reflects the table's D call only, with no check against the DNA. TRBV21-1 is marked as a pseudogene. There are 14 residues in the CDR3. The chain's CDR3 is CASSRRDRNTEAFF. CDR3 DNA: TGTGCCAGCAGCCGTCGGGACAGGAACACTGAAGCTTTCTTT.

The chain combines TRBV19 with TRBJ1-3; no clear D. The CDR3 runs 14 residues. V was clipped by 6 bases and J by 2 bases, with 11 bases between them. Germline values: CDR1 LNHDA, CDR2 SQIVND (reference sequence). The CDR3, as DNA: TGTGCCAGTAGCTCGCAATTGGCTGGAAACACCATATATTTT. Translating gives CASSSQLAGNTIYF.

The V call is TRBV5-1, the J call TRBJ2-1; TRBD1 aligns across 8 bases. Germline V lookup: CDR1 SGHRS, CDR2 YFSETQ. This CDR3 region has 16 residues. V was clipped by 3 bases and J by 9 bases; unmatched bases: 14. CDR3 in DNA: TGCGCCAGCAGCTATCTCGGACAGGGTACTACAAGTGAGCAGTTCTTC. Translating gives CASSYLGQGTTSEQFF.

The CDR3 sequence: CASSYSRTWDSTDTQYF. The CDR3 DNA reads TGTGCCAGCAGTTACTCGAGGACTTGGGACAGCACAGATACGCAGTATTTT. The genes are TRBV6-2 or TRBV6-3 and TRBJ2-3; D is perhaps TRBD1 or TRBD2 (5 bases each). Looked up from germline, CDR1 is MNHEY and CDR2 is SVGEGT. CDR3 length: 17 residues. V lost 0 bases, J lost 0 bases, and 13 bases lay in between.

This CDR3 is CASSDRDWGYTF. The CDR3 DNA follows: TGTGCCAGCAGTGACCGCGACTGGGGCTACACCTTC. This chain uses TRBV6-4 with TRBJ1-2; unclear D gene. Per the germline V gene, CDR1 is MRHNA and CDR2 is SNTAGT. V lost 2 bases to trimming and J lost 8 bases, with 9 bases between them. The CDR3 sequence is 12 residues long.

Remarks on this clone: The same CDR3 also results from other DNA sequences found in this sample. The V and J genes are TRBV11-3 and TRBJ1-1, with 10 bases aligning to TRBD1. Germline loops: CDR1 SGHNT, CDR2 YENEEA. The CDR3 extends over 15 amino acids. The V and J ends lost 5 bases and 2 bases, in that order; junction bases with no gene match: 5. As DNA, the CDR3 is TGTGCCAGCAGCGCCCGGGACAGGGGAAACACTGAAGCTTTCTTT. Amino acid sequence: CASSARDRGNTEAFF.

A note on this clone: The junction departs from the called germline gene at one end, perhaps through a read error. This chain connects TRBV6-1 to TRBJ1-2; D is uncertain. The CDR3 has 12 residues. Germline lookup yields CDR1 MNHNS and CDR2 SASEGT. Here the CDR3 DNA reads TGTGCCAGCAGAGAAGGGAATGATGGCTACACCTTC. Translation gives CASREGNDGYTF.

The gene calls are TRBV7-8 and TRBJ1-4, with D perhaps matching TRBD1 (6 bases). From germline, CDR1 is SGHVS and CDR2 FQNEAQ. CDR3 length: 16 residues. V was cut by 3 bases and J by 1 base, with 12 bases left in between. The CDR3 loop reads CASSFRTEGTNEKLFF. CDR3 nucleotide sequence: TGTGCCAGCAGCTTCAGGACAGAAGGAACTAATGAAAAACTGTTTTTT.

The chain carries TRBV7-2 and TRBJ1-1, with 8 nucleotides matching TRBD1. Losses at the gene ends were 5 bases for V and 3 bases for J; bases not matched to a gene: 11. CDR1 is SGHTA and CDR2 is FQGNSA in the germline V gene. The CDR3 runs to 16 residues. This CDR3 is CASSHGQGIFDTEAFF. In DNA form, the CDR3 reads TGTGCCAGCAGCCATGGACAGGGAATCTTTGACACTGAAGCTTTCTTT.

The CDR3 nucleotides read TGTGCCGCAAAGGGCGAGGGGGGGCCTGTCGGGGAGCTGTTTTTT. As protein: CAAKGEGGPVGELFF. The chain recombines TRBV2 with TRBJ2-2, with TRBD2 as a possible D gene (7 bases). Germline lookup yields CDR1 SNHLY and CDR2 FYNNEI. Trimming left V 11 bases short and J 7 bases short, with 23 bases between. The CDR3 consists of 15 residues.